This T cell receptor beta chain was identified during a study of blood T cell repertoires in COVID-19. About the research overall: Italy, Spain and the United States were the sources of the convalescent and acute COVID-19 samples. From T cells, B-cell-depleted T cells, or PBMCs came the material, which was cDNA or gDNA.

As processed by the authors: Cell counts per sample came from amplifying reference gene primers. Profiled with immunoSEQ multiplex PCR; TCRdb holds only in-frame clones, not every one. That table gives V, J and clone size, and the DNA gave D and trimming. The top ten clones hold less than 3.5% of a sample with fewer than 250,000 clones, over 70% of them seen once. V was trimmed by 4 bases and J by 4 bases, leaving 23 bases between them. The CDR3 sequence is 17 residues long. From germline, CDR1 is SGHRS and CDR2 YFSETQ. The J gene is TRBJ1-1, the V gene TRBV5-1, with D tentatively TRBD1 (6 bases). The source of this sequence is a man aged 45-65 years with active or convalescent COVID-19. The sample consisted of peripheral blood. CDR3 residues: CASSQVAYRVEGTEAFF. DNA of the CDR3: TGCGCCAGCAGCCAAGTAGCTTACAGGGTAGAGGGCACTGAAGCTTTCTTT.